Here is one TCR beta chain with its context. Antigen specificity is unknown. The CDR3 contains 12 residues. Germline V gene data show CDR1 as DFQATT and CDR2 as SNEGSKA (reference sequence). The record originates from a study of T cells expressing NK-cell markers. Whole-study findings and limits: Dominant NKG2C+ clonotypes accounted for roughly 1.0-7.5% of CD8+ T cells in about 6 donors.

Reanalyzing the 5' RACE reads, TCRdb keeps one entry per CDR3 protein, without DNA. The sample table includes about 160,000 distinct CDR3 sequences. The specimen was blood T cells: a sorted CD56 or NKG2C T cell subset, CD4+ or CD8+ T cells, or bulk PBMC T cells (not recorded which). The receptor's source is a woman aged 18 to 75 in good health. The chain couples TRBV20-1 to TRBJ1-1; lacking DNA, the TRBD1 call made by TCRdb goes unchecked. CDR3 protein: CSASLQGTEAFF.